This T cell receptor beta chain was found in a study of regulatory T cells in long-lasting Graves disease (dated by TCRdb to about 2021). For the wider study: Newly diagnosed Graves' disease patients had taken antithyroid drugs for less than 3 months. This study used TCR sequencing and RNA sequencing of peripheral blood to compare persistent Graves' disease patients against newly diagnosed Graves' disease patients. TCR sequencing covered some 13 persistent and some 20 newly diagnosed Graves' disease patients, some 33 samples in total. The study was registered as a clinical trial and conducted in China. What the research found in general, with its limitations: Sequencing and analysis were restricted to the TCR beta chain. Peripheral blood alone was examined, since thyroid tissue, which constituted the primary lesion, could not be accessed. The small sample size was acknowledged by the authors as a limitation that may reduce accuracy. Preferential use of TRBV28, TRBJ1-2 and TRBJ2-5 was observed in persistent disease, whereas TRBV20-1 and TRBJ2-1 were favored in newly diagnosed disease. Persistent Graves' disease patients showed lower TCR Shannon entropy and fewer highly expanded clones than newly diagnosed patients, suggesting clonal expansion. Patients with persistent disease shared more public clonotypes (roughly 2,900) than newly diagnosed patients did (approximately 1,000).

From its cysteine to its phenylalanine, the CDR3 spans 14 amino acids. The only DNA kept is the CDR3, 42 bases in frame from the first base. CDR1 and CDR2 were assigned from the germline V gene as SGDLS and YYNGEE. According to the study, the label for this sample's time point signals: newly diagnosed GD, antithyroid drugs for less than 3 months. RNA was extracted from PBMCs in TRIzol for both TCR sequencing and RNA sequencing. Graves' disease was diagnosed according to American Thyroid Association guidelines. Recruitment of patients was carried out at an endocrinology department in Xi'an, China. Each patient gave approximately 8.8 milliliters of peripheral blood, collected in an EDTA anticoagulant tube. Ficoll Paque Plus density gradient separation was used to isolate PBMCs, and no additional T cell sorting was done. An Agilent 2100 Bioanalyzer and agarose gel were used to assess RNA quality, and a NanoDrop 2000 was used to measure RNA concentration.

Library construction relied on multiplex PCR. Sequencing relied on an Illumina HiSeq 4000. CDR3 regions were amplified by Arm-PCR with iRepertoire HTBI primers to construct TCR beta libraries. PCR products were gel purified before sequencing. In the original analysis: Gene usage analysis of CDR3 amino acid clonotypes relied on the approximately 60 TRBV and around 14 TRBJ segments identified across samples. Filtered high-quality paired reads were merged into contigs using COPE and FqMerger. BLAST was used to align contigs to the IMGT TRBV, TRBD and TRBJ reference genes, and CDR3 was defined following IMGT. Clonotypes above 0.1% frequency were classified as highly expanded clones. Shannon entropy was used to measure repertoire diversity, and the Gini coefficient was used to measure V-J evenness. Public clonotypes were defined as clonotypes shared by more than one individual. In TCRdb, the public reads were trimmed at Q25 with fastp and aligned with MiXCR, with productive beta chains retained. Entries that share a CDR3 protein sequence are merged under the most common genes and DNA. These V and J calls rely on TCRdb rather than the paper's analysis. The sample table holds fewer than 500,000 distinct CDR3 sequences, of which about 16% were seen once. The leading ten clones occupy roughly an eighth of the sample.

The sample holds a few counts of this clonotype. Its cognate antigen has yet to be identified. Base-call qualities are not available, and no considerably larger clone is one nucleotide away. This sample was shared with a second study, whose subject was T cells in Graves' hyperthyroidism and ophthalmopathy. Taken from the second paper: Stable Graves' hyperthyroidism was defined as the absence of progression to ophthalmopathy over 18 months of follow-up. Hyperthyroidism patients were newly diagnosed, with disease duration under 2 months, and aged 18 to 65 years. Any patient with an uncontrolled infection, another autoimmune disease, pregnancy or lactation was excluded. Diagnoses relied on clinical symptoms, serum thyroxine and TRAb, thyroid ultrasound and orbital computed tomography. For the first round of RT-PCR on the TCR CDR3, the HTBI primer set was used together with the Qiagen OneStep RT-PCR kit. Most expanded thyroid clonotypes (frequency above 0.001) were also found in blood, which suggests that blood repertoires may mirror thyroid immune responses. A model built on a 13 V-J signature distinguished ophthalmopathy from stable hyperthyroidism, reaching 85% to 90% sensitivity and about 81% specificity in cross-validation and 80%/75% in testing. In validation, the model predicted progression to ophthalmopathy a median of around six months before onset, with about 70% sensitivity and roughly 79% specificity. A discovery cohort of around 98 patients, approximately 45 with Graves' ophthalmopathy and about 58 with stable Graves' hyperthyroidism, was used to find distinguishing TCR V-J signatures. Prospective prediction of ophthalmopathy was tested in an independent validation cohort consisting of about 19 hyperthyroidism patients and more than 15 patients who later progressed to ophthalmopathy. The 100 discovery patients were divided at random into training and test sets in a 7:3 ratio. The study also compared thyroid tissue and blood T-cell repertoires from five or six Graves' hyperthyroidism patients. Once sampling was done, hyperthyroidism patients were given methimazole at a starting dose of 30 mg daily, whereas ophthalmopathy patients were given high-dose intravenous methylprednisolone. Libraries were constructed in a second round of multiplex PCR, after which size selection and purification were carried out. Libraries were sequenced paired-end with 100 bp reads on an Illumina HiSeq2000. Raw data were processed with SOAPnuke, discarding reads with adapters, uncalled bases, mean Phred below 15, or no exact constant-primer or identifier match. High-quality paired reads were merged with COPE v1.2.5, and unique nucleotide sequences were defined as clonotypes. Clonotypes were aligned to IMGT TRBV, TRBD and TRBJ reference segments using MiTCR v1.1. The analysis included only V-J combinations with a frequency above 0.0001, which together covered 98% to 99.2% of the repertoires. The TCS score was defined as F50 (clonal expansion) divided by E x V (chaos), with BLOSUM62-based TCRdist calculated between CDR3 peptides within each V-J. Welch's t-statistics and random forest reduced fewer than 550 V-J features to fewer than 15, which were used in a naive Bayes classifier (R e1071). Sample size was not statistically predetermined, and blinding of investigators to group allocation was not performed. TCR Vbeta CDR3 sequencing of fewer than 150 peripheral blood samples (about 45 ophthalmopathy, 75 to 80 hyperthyroidism and roughly 17 progressor patients) is reported in the paper.

The V and J segments used are TRBV9 and TRBJ1-1, with the D gene not clear enough to name. Judging by the DNA end, TRBJ2-3 fits better; the J call may be wrong. This clonotype was obtained from a man in his forties with Graves disease. Donor details come from another sample of the same person, matched by shared clones. Sequencing used peripheral blood mononuclear cells (PBMCs), obtained at new diagnosis, from a patient treated with antithyroid drugs. The CDR3 sequence is CASSVESYDDTQYF. The DNA sequence is TGTGCCAGCAGCGTAGAAAGCTATGATGATACGCAGTATTTT.